The next 28 T cell receptor beta chains were all read from a single sample in a study of T cell clonality in common variable immunodeficiency. Sequenced by immunoSEQ multiplex PCR; TCRdb stores in-frame clones only, minus some. The sample holds 30,000 to 40,000 clones, and no clone turns up only once. The sample consisted of peripheral blood mononuclear cells. The receptors stem from a person between 18 and 75 years old in good health.

The sample holds many counts of this clone. The read halts 3 residues ahead of the CDR3 end, with the missing end drawn from the germline J gene. The rearrangement joins TRBV30 to TRBJ2-7, with D perhaps matching TRBD1 (6 bases). Trimming left V 0 bases short and J 6 bases short, with 6 bases between. Germline CDR1 GTSNPN, CDR2 SVGIG (reference sequence). The CDR3 is made up of 11 amino acids. The sequenced CDR3 bases are TGTGCCTGGAGTGTACAGGGCGAG. This gives the protein CAWSVQGE. The entire CDR3 reads CAWSVQGEQYF.

Ten or more counts support this clone. The read ends 3 residues before the CDR3 terminus; that terminus is restored from the germline J gene. The chain carries TRBV19 and TRBJ1-5; D gene unclear. This CDR3 is built from 15 residues. Germline CDR1 LNHDA, CDR2 SQIVND (reference sequence). Trimming left V 7 bases short and J 3 bases short, with 16 bases between. This CDR3 reads CASTAQLGNNQPQHF. The covered CDR3 bases are TGTGCCAGTACCGCACAATTGGGCAACAATCAGCCC.

This clone has a count of ten or more. The sequence runs out 3 residues before the end of the CDR3; the remainder is reconstructed from the germline J gene. The chain recombines TRBV19 with TRBJ1-6, with 8 nucleotides matching TRBD1. Germline V gene data show CDR1 as LNHDA and CDR2 as SQIVND (reference sequence). The CDR3 length is 14 residues. The junction had 3 bases not matched to a gene; V was cut back by 5 bases and J by 6 bases. The CDR3 sequence: CASSAGGGNSPLHF. CDR3 DNA (partial): TGTGCCAGTAGTGCAGGGGGCGGTAATTCACCC. Combining the CDR3 with reference TRBV19 and TRBJ1-6 gives the whole variable domain DGGITQSPKYLFRKEGQNVTLSCEQNLNHDAMYWYRQDPGQGLRLIYYSQIVNDFQKGDIAEGYSVSREKKESFPLTVTSAQKNPTAFYLCASSAGGGNSPLHFGNGTRLTVT.

Many counts were recorded for this clone. The read ends 3 residues shy of where the CDR3 ends; the end is completed using the germline J gene. The chain couples TRBV30 to TRBJ1-1, with a weak D call TRBD1 (5 bases). Looked up from germline, CDR1 is GTSNPN and CDR2 is SVGIG (reference sequence). The CDR3 is 15 amino acids. V lost 2 bases and J lost 0, with 13 bases in between. The CDR3 is CAWSSGGNMNTEAFF. The sequenced CDR3 bases are TGTGCCTGGAGTTCGGGGGGGAACATGAACACTGAA.

This clone was recorded at least ten times. The read halts 3 residues ahead of the CDR3 end, with the missing end drawn from the germline J gene. V is TRBV10-3 and J is TRBJ2-4, with 9 positions matching TRBD1. There are 12 residues in the CDR3. Germline loops: CDR1 ENHRY, CDR2 SYGVKD. The part of the CDR3 DNA that was read is TGTGCCATCAGTGAGAGGACAGGGGAT. This codes for CAISERTGD. In full, the CDR3 is CAISERTGDQYF.

In this sample, this clone turned up a few times. Coverage ceases 3 residues before the CDR3 finishes, and the germline J gene fills in the end. The chain uses TRBV19 and TRBJ2-3, with a weak D call TRBD2 (5 bases). The CDR3 sequence is 12 residues long. The germline V gene has CDR1 LNHDA and CDR2 SQIVND (reference sequence). CDR3 DNA (partial): TGTGCCAGTAACGAGGGTAATCAGCCG. This encodes CASNEGNQP. The CDR3 reads in full as CASNEGNQPQYF.

In this sample, this clone turned up many times. Read coverage stops 3 residues before the CDR3 terminus; the germline J gene supplies the remainder. The V and J genes are TRBV29-1 and TRBJ2-7; 11 nucleotides agree with TRBD1. The germline V gene has CDR1 SQVTM and CDR2 ANQGSEA. The CDR3 totals 15 residues. V lost 4 bases, J lost 3 bases, and 8 bases stayed unmatched. Partial CDR3 DNA: TGCAGCGTTGGAATAGGGACAGGGGGAAACTACGAG. Protein product: CSVGIGTGGNYE. The full CDR3 protein reads CSVGIGTGGNYEQYF.

In this sample, this clone turned up many times. Read data end 3 residues before the CDR3 end; the end is taken from the germline J gene. The rearrangement joins TRBV30 to TRBJ1-6, with D unresolved. Trimming left V 0 bases short and J 0 bases short, with 6 bases between. Germline-derived CDR1 and CDR2 are GTSNPN and SVGIG (reference sequence). The length of the CDR3 is 15 residues. The CDR3 is CAWSVLDSYNSPLHF. The sequenced CDR3 bases are TGTGCCTGGAGTGTACTAGACTCCTATAATTCACCC.

In regard to this clone: The CDR3 end is not reached by the read, which stops 3 residues before it; the germline J gene fills it in. The rearrangement links TRBV6-2 or TRBV6-3 to TRBJ1-2, with D tentatively TRBD1 (5 bases). CDR1 is MNHEY and CDR2 is SVGEGT in the germline V gene. This CDR3 contains 13 residues. The CDR3 is CASTRGVNYDYTF. CDR3 DNA, as far as it was read: TGTGCCAGCACCCGGGGGGTTAACTACGAC.

This clone was seen repeatedly, ten times or more. Read sequence stops 3 residues before the CDR3 end, and the germline J gene provides the missing end. The chain employs TRBV19 and TRBJ1-1, with 7 bases aligning to TRBD1. This CDR3 is built from 12 residues. Germline-derived CDR1 and CDR2 are LNHDA and SQIVND (reference sequence). The sequenced part of the CDR3 DNA is TGTGCCAGTATAACGGGGGACAGACAA. Its translation: CASITGDRQ. The full CDR3 protein reads CASITGDRQAFF.

The sample holds many counts of this clone. The read is 3 residues too short to cover the CDR3 end, so that end is filled in from the germline J gene. The chain has TRBV29-1 and TRBJ1-1, with TRBD1 as a possible D gene (5 bases). The CDR3 consists of 14 residues. The V end was cut by 4 bases, the J end by 5 bases, with 17 bases between. CDR1 and CDR2 (germline): SQVTM, ANQGSEA. The DNA read from the CDR3 is TGCAGCGTTGTTAAGGCAGGGAGGAGGACTGAA. This translates into CSVVKAGRRTE. The full CDR3 protein is CSVVKAGRRTEAFF.

This clone was detected ten times or more. The read ends 3 residues early relative to the CDR3; the germline J gene fills the gap. The chain employs TRBV30 and TRBJ1-1, with a tentative D call TRBD1 (5 bases). The CDR3 is made up of 11 amino acids. Germline CDR1 and CDR2: GTSNPN and SVGIG (reference sequence). V lost 7 bases, J lost 6 bases, and 12 bases lay in between. The part of the CDR3 DNA that was read is TGTGCCTCCAGGGTTGGCGCTGAA. Residues: CASRVGAE. The CDR3 in full is CASRVGAEAFF.

This clone was counted between two and nine times. The covered CDR3 bases are TGTGCCAGCAGCTTAATCTCTAGCGGGAGTAGGGGTGAC. Protein product: CASSLISSGSRGD. The whole CDR3 protein is CASSLISSGSRGDYTF. This chain joins TRBV7-3 and TRBJ1-2; D is perhaps TRBD1 (5 bases). The observed sequence ends 3 residues before the CDR3 terminus, with the missing tail filled in from the germline J gene. The CDR3 spans 16 residues. Germline assignment: CDR1 SGHTA and CDR2 FQGTGA. The complete variable domain, with remaining parts taken from reference TRBV7-3 and TRBJ1-2, reads GAGVSQTPSNKVTEKGKYVELRCDPISGHTALYWYRQSLGQGPEFLIYFQGTGAADDSGLPNDRFFAVRPEGSVSTLKIQRTERGDSAVYLCASSLISSGSRGDYTFGSGTRLTVV.

This clone was counted many times. The sequenced fragment ends 3 residues before the CDR3 boundary, so the rest is inferred from the germline J gene. V is TRBV30 and J is TRBJ2-5, with 7 bases matching TRBD1. The CDR3 runs to 14 residues. Germline CDR1 and CDR2: GTSNPN and SVGIG (reference sequence). The V gene end was trimmed by 4 bases and the J gene end by 5 bases; junction bases not matched to a gene: 10. The CDR3 reads CAWNSGGPVETQYF. The DNA read from the CDR3 is TGTGCCTGGAACTCAGGGGGACCGGTGGAGACC.

This clone was recorded at least ten times. The observed sequence ends 3 residues before the CDR3 terminus, with the missing tail filled in from the germline J gene. This chain links TRBV12-3 or TRBV12-4 with TRBJ2-5, with 9 positions matching TRBD2. J lost 5 bases, V lost 3 bases, and 7 bases had no gene match. This CDR3 is 15 amino acids long. The CDR3 bases that were read are TGTGCCAGCAGTTTTATAGCGGGAGTTTTGGAGACC. Encoded protein: CASSFIAGVLET. The entire CDR3 sequence reads CASSFIAGVLETQYF.

This clone has at least ten counts. Read sequence stops 3 residues before the CDR3 end, and the germline J gene provides the missing end. The rearrangement uses TRBV6-1 and TRBJ2-5; 9 nucleotides match TRBD2. Germline values: CDR1 MNHNS, CDR2 SASEGT. This CDR3 spans 16 amino acids. With V trimmed by 3 bases and J by 0 bases, 5 bases remained unmatched. The CDR3 sequence: CASSETSGGHQETQYF. CDR3 DNA, as far as it was read: TGTGCCAGCAGTGAGACTAGCGGAGGACACCAAGAGACC.

Of note for this clone: The read finishes 3 residues shy of the CDR3 end, and the germline J gene is used to complete it. The chain couples TRBV19 to TRBJ1-2; TRBD1 might be the D (6 bases). CDR3 size: 15 residues. Germline CDR1 and CDR2: LNHDA and SQIVND (reference sequence). CDR3 region: CASSNDPQGWHDYTF. The covered CDR3 bases are TGTGCCAGTAGCAATGACCCCCAGGGGTGGCACGAC.

This clone appeared many times. Read data end 3 residues before the CDR3 end; the end is taken from the germline J gene. The chain is built from TRBV7-9 and TRBJ2-3; 7 bases line up with TRBD2. In germline, CDR1 is SEHNR, CDR2 FQNEAQ (reference sequence). The CDR3 sequence is 14 residues long. Trimming cost V 11 bases and J 0 bases; bases outside gene matches: 8. CDR3 in amino acids: CAGEAGFSTDTQYF. The CDR3 DNA, read in part, is TGTGCCGGTGAAGCGGGATTTAGCACAGATACG.

This clone was observed many times. With the read ending 3 residues before the CDR3 end, the germline J gene is used to fill in that end. V gene TRBV20-1 combines with J gene TRBJ2-1, with TRBD2 identical over 8 bases. Germline CDR1 DFQATT, CDR2 SNEGSKA (reference sequence). This CDR3 has 14 amino acids. CDR3 region: CSVESGRTYNEQFF. The CDR3 bases that were read are TGCAGCGTGGAAAGCGGGAGAACCTACAATGAG.

In this sample, this clone turned up many times. The read halts 3 residues ahead of the CDR3 end, with the missing end drawn from the germline J gene. V usage is TRBV19 and J usage is TRBJ2-1; D is unresolved. From germline, CDR1 is LNHDA and CDR2 SQIVND (reference sequence). V lost 9 bases and J 8 bases, leaving 20 bases between the germline ends. The CDR3 runs 14 residues. CDR3 DNA (partial): TGTGCCAGCGGATTAACAGTATTCCCGGATGAG. This translates into CASGLTVFPDE. The full CDR3 sequence reads CASGLTVFPDEQFF.

This clone has at least ten counts. The read ends 3 residues shy of where the CDR3 ends; the end is completed using the germline J gene. The V call is TRBV20-1, the J call TRBJ2-1; D may be TRBD2 (7 bases). V was clipped by 6 bases and J by 7 bases, with 19 bases between them. The CDR3 totals 14 residues. Germline V CDR1 and CDR2: DFQATT, SNEGSKA (reference sequence). CDR3 region: CSARLADRLNEQFF. CDR3 DNA, as far as it was read: TGCAGTGCCCGTCTAGCGGACAGATTAAATGAG.

Concerning this clone: The missing CDR3 end, 3 residues past where the read stops, is filled in from the germline J gene. This chain connects TRBV7-6 to TRBJ2-2, with D perhaps being TRBD1 or TRBD2 (5 bases each). The CDR3 contains 15 residues. Per germline, CDR1 SGHVS and CDR2 FNYEAQ. CDR3 protein: CASSFQGATNEKLFF. CDR3 DNA (partial): TGTGCCAGCAGCTTCCAGGGAGCAACTAATGAAAAG.

The sample holds many counts of this clone. The CDR3 end lies 3 residues beyond the end of the read and is filled in from the germline J gene. V usage is TRBV20-1 and J usage is TRBJ1-2, with 10 nucleotides matching TRBD1. Trimming removed 4 bases from V and 4 bases from J; junction bases left unmatched: 9. This CDR3 has 15 residues. CDR1 is DFQATT and CDR2 is SNEGSKA in the germline V gene (reference sequence). This chain's CDR3 is CSAITGTGDFYGYTF. Partial CDR3 DNA: TGCAGTGCTATTACCGGGACAGGGGACTTCTATGGC.

As concerns this clone: The CDR3 end is not reached by the read, which stops 3 residues before it; the germline J gene fills it in. This rearrangement joins TRBV5-1 to TRBJ2-5; the D gene is possibly TRBD2 (6 bases). The CDR3 runs to 14 residues. Germline-derived CDR1 and CDR2 are SGHRS and YFSETQ. Deletions cut 5 bases from V and 2 bases from J, with 13 bases between. The sequenced CDR3 bases are TGCGCCAGCAGGGGAGCGGGCATACAAGAGACC. This sequence encodes CASRGAGIQET. The complete CDR3 protein is CASRGAGIQETQYF.

This clone occurred many times. The CDR3 goes on 3 residues after the read ends, and that part is filled in from the germline J gene. The V and J genes are TRBV11-2 and TRBJ1-3, with D unresolved. Germline CDR1 reads SGHAT; CDR2 reads FQNNGV. The CDR3 loop spans 12 amino acids. V dropped 5 bases and J dropped 4 bases, with 6 bases sitting between them. CDR3 region: CASSLGGNTIYF. The DNA read from the CDR3 is TGTGCCAGCAGCCTCGGGGGAAACACC.

This clone has ten or more counts. Read sequence stops 3 residues before the CDR3 end, and the germline J gene provides the missing end. The chain couples TRBV5-1 to TRBJ2-3; D is possibly TRBD1 (5 bases). Germline V gene lookup returns CDR1 SGHRS and CDR2 YFSETQ. The CDR3 runs 14 residues. The V end was cut by 4 bases, the J end by 4 bases, with 13 bases between. The CDR3 loop is CASSTEATADTQYF. The DNA read from the CDR3 is TGCGCCAGCAGCACAGAGGCGACAGCAGATACG.

There are many counts of this clone. The read terminates 3 residues ahead of where the CDR3 ends, so the germline J gene completes it. This rearrangement joins TRBV19 to TRBJ2-7; 8 bases agree with TRBD2. V lost 3 bases and J lost 0; bases outside the gene matches: 10. Germline values: CDR1 LNHDA, CDR2 SQIVND (reference sequence). The CDR3 spans 17 residues. CDR3 sequence reads: CASSIGITSGDSYEQYF. The DNA read from the CDR3 is TGTGCCAGTAGTATTGGGATAACTAGCGGAGACTCCTACGAG.

This clone was observed many times. The sequence runs out 3 residues before the end of the CDR3; the remainder is reconstructed from the germline J gene. V gene TRBV5-1 combines with J gene TRBJ2-7, with 11 bases matching TRBD1. CDR1 is SGHRS and CDR2 is YFSETQ in the germline V gene. J gave up 4 bases and V 4 bases, and 7 bases lay outside the gene matches. This CDR3 has 15 amino acids. CDR3: CASSPAGTGGYEQYF. CDR3 bases read: TGCGCCAGCAGCCCGGCCGGGACAGGGGGATACGAG.